This T cell receptor (beta chain) was sequenced in a study of blood T cell repertoires in COVID-19. About the study: Samples representing acute and convalescent COVID-19 were sourced from the United States, Italy and Spain. The analysed material was cDNA or gDNA that came from T cells, B-cell-depleted T cells, or PBMCs.

As originally analysed: The assay estimated nucleated cells by amplifying reference gene primers. TCRdb keeps only in-frame clones here, not all; method: immunoSEQ multiplex PCR. Clone size and the V and J calls come from that table; the DNA yielded D and trimming. The sample yields around 190,000 clones, roughly 82% seen once. It was during active infection that Seattle patients were enrolled and then longitudinally followed. The sequence came from an older woman with COVID-19, enrolled during active disease. Sequencing was carried out using peripheral blood.

The CDR3 region has the DNA TGTGCCAGCAGATCCCTAATTAGATATAATTCACCCCTCCACTTT. Its protein is CASRSLIRYNSPLHF. This chain connects TRBV6-5 to TRBJ1-6; D remains unclear. The germline CDR1 and CDR2 sequences are MNHEY and SVGAGI. This CDR3 is 15 amino acids long. The V and J ends lost 6 bases and 4 bases respectively, with 13 bases between them.